This T cell receptor beta chain was profiled in a study of T-cell memory formation after mild COVID-19. Comments on this clonotype: The target antigen is unknown.

Germline trimming cut 3 bases from V and 0 bases from J; bases unmatched to any gene: 10. The CDR3 has 17 residues. In germline, CDR1 is LGHNA, CDR2 YNFKEQ. Using its own MiXCR run on the 5' RACE reads, TCRdb lists one record per CDR3 protein. The repertoire holds some 600,000 distinct CDR3 sequences, with 15% to 20% as singletons. Overall study findings and caveats: Clones that contracted from day 15 to 85 had balanced CD4/CD8; later expanders were CD4+ biased. Second-wave clones with a day 37 peak had unconfirmed SARS-CoV-2 specificity.

The clonotype comes from an adult woman who had mild COVID-19 (a few samples of this study predate the infection). Cell type and time point are not known. The sample was PBMCs or a T cell subset sorted from them (not recorded which). The chain combines TRBV4-2 with TRBJ1-2; 7 bases match TRBD1. The CDR3 reads CASSHRRGDRANYGYTF. CDR3 in DNA: TGTGCCAGCAGCCACCGACGAGGAGACAGGGCTAACTATGGCTACACCTTC.